These T cell receptor beta chains were read from a single sample in a study of a mutant IDH1 vaccine in newly diagnosed glioma. These receptors have no identified antigens. Measured with immunoSEQ multiplex PCR; TCRdb has only the in-frame clones, and not every one. The sample yields some 10,000 clones, 81% seen once. The sequencing here drew on PBMCs, taken from a glioma patient whose treatment included an IDH1 peptide vaccine. These TCRs come from a man aged 25-45 years with glioma. The CDR3 runs from the conserved cysteine through the conserved F or W. A D gene is named only where the DNA matches it firmly. Not all rows give a size; the values are once, few, many and, for expanded clones, a class.

clone size: .; CDR3 length: 16; V gene: TRBV19; D gene: TRBD2; J gene: TRBJ2-1; CDR3 DNA: TGTGCCAGTAGTATAGATCAGACTAGCGGGAGGAATGAGCAGTTCTTC; CDR3 protein: CASSIDQTSGRNEQFF
clone size: .; CDR3 length: 13; V gene: TRBV15; D gene: TRBD1; J gene: TRBJ2-5; CDR3 DNA: TGTGCCACCAGCAAGGGACAGCGGGAGACCCAGTACTTC; CDR3 protein: CATSKGQRETQYF
clone size: .; CDR3 length: 12; V gene: TRBV7-8; D gene: TRBD1; J gene: TRBJ1-1; CDR3 DNA: TGTGCCAGCAGCCTAGACAGGGATACGGCTTTCTTT; CDR3 protein: CASSLDRDTAFF
clone size: .; CDR3 length: 15; V gene: TRBV9; D gene: .; J gene: TRBJ2-3; CDR3 DNA: TGTGCCAGCAGCGTAGGCGTACGAAGCACAGATACGCAGTATTTT; CDR3 protein: CASSVGVRSTDTQYF
clone size: .; CDR3 length: 17; V gene: TRBV4-1; D gene: TRBD2; J gene: TRBJ2-3; CDR3 DNA: TGCGCCAGCAGCCAAGAGGGACTAGCGGTATGGAGTGGTACGCAGTATTTT; CDR3 protein: CASSQEGLAVWSGTQYF
clone size: .; CDR3 length: 18; V gene: TRBV7-2; D gene: TRBD1; J gene: TRBJ1-4; CDR3 DNA: TGTGCCAGCAGCTTTACCGGGACAGGGGTAGGCCGGAATGAAAAACTGTTTTTT; CDR3 protein: CASSFTGTGVGRNEKLFF
clone size: .; CDR3 length: 15; V gene: TRBV18; D gene: .; J gene: TRBJ1-3; CDR3 DNA: TGTGCCAGCTCACCAGGGTACTCTACTGGAAACACCATATATTTT; CDR3 protein: CASSPGYSTGNTIYF
clone size: once; CDR3 length: 17; V gene: TRBV4-1; D gene: .; J gene: TRBJ2-7; CDR3 DNA: TGCGCCAGCAGCCAAGTTCTCGGACAGACGTTCTCCTACGAGCAGTACTTC; CDR3 protein: CASSQVLGQTFSYEQYF
clone size: .; CDR3 length: 13; V gene: TRBV6-5; D gene: .; J gene: TRBJ2-5; CDR3 DNA: TGTGCCTCCCAGGCCCCTGGGACTGGGACCCAGTACTTC; CDR3 protein: CASQAPGTGTQYF
clone size: .; CDR3 length: 15; V gene: TRBV5-1; D gene: .; J gene: TRBJ1-2; CDR3 DNA: TGCGCCAGCAGCCCCACCGGGGGACTAGACTATGGCTACACCTTC; CDR3 protein: CASSPTGGLDYGYTF
clone size: .; CDR3 length: 15; V gene: TRBV5-1; D gene: TRBD1; J gene: TRBJ2-7; CDR3 DNA: TGCGCCAGCAGCCCGACAGGGGCCAGCTCCTACGAGCAGTACTTC; CDR3 protein: CASSPTGASSYEQYF
clone size: .; CDR3 length: 16; V gene: TRBV7-2; D gene: TRBD2; J gene: TRBJ2-5; CDR3 DNA: TGTGCCAGCAGTATTAGCGGGAGGGCGTTTGGAGAGACCCAGTACTTC; CDR3 protein: CASSISGRAFGETQYF
clone size: .; CDR3 length: 14; V gene: TRBV19; D gene: .; J gene: TRBJ1-1; CDR3 DNA: TGTGCCAGTAGAAAACCAGGGTTTAACACTGAAGCTTTCTTT; CDR3 protein: CASRKPGFNTEAFF
clone size: .; CDR3 length: 15; V gene: TRBV5-1; D gene: TRBD1; J gene: TRBJ1-2; CDR3 DNA: TGCGCCAGCAGCTTACCGGGACAGGGATTGGATGGCTACACCTTC; CDR3 protein: CASSLPGQGLDGYTF
clone size: .; CDR3 length: 13; V gene: TRBV2; D gene: .; J gene: TRBJ1-2; CDR3 DNA: TGTGCCAGCAGCCTGGGGGGGCAATATGGCTACACCTTC; CDR3 protein: CASSLGGQYGYTF
clone size: .; CDR3 length: 15; V gene: TRBV7-9; D gene: TRBD2; J gene: TRBJ2-1; CDR3 DNA: TGTGCCAGCAGCCCGCAGGGACTAGCGGGAGAAGAGCAGTTCTTC; CDR3 protein: CASSPQGLAGEEQFF
clone size: .; CDR3 length: 13; V gene: TRBV15; D gene: .; J gene: TRBJ2-5; CDR3 DNA: TGTGCCACCGCCCGGGGAGGAGAAGAGACCCAGTACTTC; CDR3 protein: CATARGGEETQYF
clone size: .; CDR3 length: 13; V gene: TRBV27; D gene: .; J gene: TRBJ2-4; CDR3 DNA: TGTGCCAGCAGTTCCACGGCCAAAAACATTCAGTACTTC; CDR3 protein: CASSSTAKNIQYF
clone size: .; CDR3 length: 18; V gene: TRBV4-1; D gene: TRBD1; J gene: TRBJ2-5; CDR3 DNA: TGCGCCAGCAGCCACGTAACAACTTCCGGGACAGGGGGCAAGACCCAGTACTTC; CDR3 protein: CASSHVTTSGTGGKTQYF
clone size: .; CDR3 length: 11; V gene: TRBV18; D gene: .; J gene: TRBJ2-7; CDR3 DNA: TGTGCCAGCTCACCATCAGACGAGCAGTACTTC; CDR3 protein: CASSPSDEQYF
clone size: .; CDR3 length: 13; V gene: TRBV2; D gene: TRBD1; J gene: TRBJ1-1; CDR3 DNA: TGTGCCAGCAGGGGGACAGGGGGCTCTGAAGCTTTCTTT; CDR3 protein: CASRGTGGSEAFF
clone size: .; CDR3 length: 14; V gene: TRBV5-6; D gene: .; J gene: TRBJ1-2; CDR3 DNA: TGTGCCAGCAGCCCCGGGGGGGGGACTCATGGCTACACCTTC; CDR3 protein: CASSPGGGTHGYTF
clone size: .; CDR3 length: 14; V gene: TRBV30; D gene: TRBD1; J gene: TRBJ1-5; CDR3 DNA: TGTGCCTGGAGTGTAGGCCAGGGGGCACGGCCCCAGCATTTT; CDR3 protein: CAWSVGQGARPQHF
clone size: .; CDR3 length: 15; V gene: TRBV6-1; D gene: .; J gene: TRBJ1-1; CDR3 DNA: TGTGCCAGCACTCGAGCAGGGTGGAGGAACACTGAAGCTTTCTTT; CDR3 protein: CASTRAGWRNTEAFF
clone size: .; CDR3 length: 15; V gene: TRBV7-9; D gene: .; J gene: TRBJ2-6; CDR3 DNA: TGTGCCAGCAGTCTCAGGGTTTCTGGGGCCAACGTCCTGACTTTC; CDR3 protein: CASSLRVSGANVLTF
clone size: once; CDR3 length: 16; V gene: TRBV14; D gene: .; J gene: TRBJ1-2; CDR3 DNA: TGTGCCAGCAGCCAAGAAGTGATCCTAATCAGGGATGGCTACACCTTC; CDR3 protein: CASSQEVILIRDGYTF
clone size: .; CDR3 length: 14; V gene: TRBV5-1; D gene: .; J gene: TRBJ1-2; CDR3 DNA: TGCGCCAGCAGCTTGGGAGTCATTAACTATGGCTACACCTTC; CDR3 protein: CASSLGVINYGYTF
clone size: .; CDR3 length: 13; V gene: TRBV11-3; D gene: .; J gene: TRBJ2-3; CDR3 DNA: TGTGCCAGCAGCTGGGGGCTTAGAGATACGCAGTATTTT; CDR3 protein: CASSWGLRDTQYF